These T cell receptor beta chains were read from a single sample in a study of T cells in localized non-small cell lung cancer. The assay was immunoSEQ multiplex PCR, and TCRdb's table has in-frame clones only and misses some. The data show about 78,000 clones, with 84% seen just once and approximately 2.5% held by the top ten. Sequencing used peripheral blood, obtained before any cancer treatment. The receptors derive from a man between 40 and 69 years old with stage I lung adenocarcinoma. CDR3s include the opening cysteine and the closing phenylalanine or tryptophan. Each record gives: D gene, V gene, J gene, clone size, CDR3 protein, CDR3 DNA. The D gene is left open where the match is weak. Part of the rows lack a size; the others show once, few, many or a class for expanded clones.

D gene: NA
V gene: TRBV5-4
J gene: TRBJ1-2
clone size: few
CDR3 protein: CASSYPGATYGYTF
CDR3 DNA: TGTGCCAGCAGCTATCCAGGCGCGACGTATGGCTACACCTTC

D gene: NA
V gene: TRBV5-6
J gene: TRBJ1-2
clone size: NA
CDR3 protein: CASSVGTENFYGYTF
CDR3 DNA: TGTGCCAGCAGCGTGGGAACGGAGAATTTCTATGGCTACACCTTC

D gene: NA
V gene: TRBV11-2
J gene: TRBJ2-3
clone size: NA
CDR3 protein: CASSFRLDSSTDTQYF
CDR3 DNA: TGTGCCAGCAGCTTCCGACTAGATTCTAGCACAGATACGCAGTATTTT

D gene: NA
V gene: TRBV13
J gene: TRBJ2-1
clone size: NA
CDR3 protein: CASSLGSEQFF
CDR3 DNA: TGTGCCAGCAGCCTCGGGAGCGAGCAGTTCTTC

D gene: NA
V gene: TRBV30
J gene: TRBJ1-1
clone size: NA
CDR3 protein: CAWKPSRFAEAFF
CDR3 DNA: TGTGCCTGGAAACCCTCCCGATTTGCTGAAGCTTTCTTT

D gene: TRBD2
V gene: TRBV28
J gene: TRBJ2-1
clone size: NA
CDR3 protein: CASSSSAHGGRQFF
CDR3 DNA: TGTGCCAGCAGTTCCTCCGCCCATGGCGGGAGGCAGTTCTTC

D gene: NA
V gene: TRBV18
J gene: TRBJ2-5
clone size: NA
CDR3 protein: CASSLMTGQETQYF
CDR3 DNA: TGTGCCAGCTCACTAATGACAGGTCAAGAGACCCAGTACTTC

D gene: NA
V gene: TRBV5-1
J gene: TRBJ2-7
clone size: NA
CDR3 protein: CASSRGSGNSYEQYF
CDR3 DNA: TGCGCCAGCAGCCGCGGAAGCGGTAACTCCTACGAGCAGTACTTC

D gene: TRBD1
V gene: TRBV6-5
J gene: TRBJ1-1
clone size: NA
CDR3 protein: CASSRGREAEAFF
CDR3 DNA: TGTGCCAGCAGTAGGGGGCGCGAGGCTGAAGCTTTCTTT

D gene: NA
V gene: TRBV7-6
J gene: TRBJ2-3
clone size: NA
CDR3 protein: CASSLLRTDTQYF
CDR3 DNA: TGTGCCAGCAGCTTACTGCGTACAGATACGCAGTATTTT

D gene: TRBD2
V gene: TRBV7-2
J gene: TRBJ2-5
clone size: NA
CDR3 protein: CASSLGPGLAGVTLETQYF
CDR3 DNA: TGTGCCAGCAGCTTAGGTCCGGGACTAGCGGGGGTTACACTAGAGACCCAGTACTTC

D gene: NA
V gene: TRBV4-1
J gene: TRBJ1-2
clone size: few
CDR3 protein: CASSPREPNYGYTF
CDR3 DNA: TGCGCCAGCAGCCCCCGGGAACCTAACTATGGCTACACCTTC

D gene: NA
V gene: TRBV5-4
J gene: TRBJ2-7
clone size: NA
CDR3 protein: CASSLVGGMEQYF
CDR3 DNA: TGTGCCAGCAGCTTGGTAGGAGGGATGGAGCAGTACTTC

D gene: NA
V gene: TRBV30
J gene: TRBJ1-5
clone size: NA
CDR3 protein: CAWSPGLHSNQPQHF
CDR3 DNA: TGTGCCTGGAGTCCCGGGCTCCATAGCAATCAGCCCCAGCATTTT

D gene: NA
V gene: TRBV27
J gene: TRBJ2-7
clone size: NA
CDR3 protein: CASSSRVGQYF
CDR3 DNA: TGTGCCAGCAGTTCCCGGGTAGGGCAGTACTTC

D gene: NA
V gene: TRBV4-1
J gene: TRBJ2-7
clone size: NA
CDR3 protein: CASSQELNGDDLHYEQYF
CDR3 DNA: TGCGCCAGCAGCCAAGAATTGAACGGGGATGACCTACACTACGAGCAGTACTTC

D gene: NA
V gene: TRBV14
J gene: TRBJ2-7
clone size: NA
CDR3 protein: CASSQGEGYSYEQYF
CDR3 DNA: TGTGCCAGCAGCCAAGGTGAGGGCTACTCCTACGAGCAGTACTTC

D gene: NA
V gene: TRBV7-3
J gene: TRBJ1-5
clone size: NA
CDR3 protein: CASSLGINQPQHF
CDR3 DNA: TGTGCCAGCAGCTTAGGGATTAATCAGCCCCAGCATTTT

D gene: TRBD2
V gene: TRBV7-2
J gene: TRBJ2-1
clone size: once
CDR3 protein: CASSLEGAGYYNEQFF
CDR3 DNA: TGTGCCAGCAGCTTGGAAGGAGCGGGGTACTACAATGAGCAGTTCTTC

D gene: TRBD1
V gene: TRBV4-1
J gene: TRBJ2-7
clone size: NA
CDR3 protein: CASSPGQGVSYEQYF
CDR3 DNA: TGCGCCAGCAGCCCGGGACAGGGGGTTTCCTACGAGCAGTACTTC

D gene: TRBD1
V gene: TRBV2
J gene: TRBJ2-6
clone size: NA
CDR3 protein: CASSDGGTGPFWGANVLTF
CDR3 DNA: TGTGCCAGCAGCGACGGAGGGACAGGTCCCTTCTGGGGGGCCAACGTCCTGACTTTC

D gene: NA
V gene: TRBV7-9
J gene: TRBJ1-1
clone size: NA
CDR3 protein: CASRSSGGSGPRDF
CDR3 DNA: TGTGCCAGCAGGTCCTCCGGGGGCTCGGGGCCGAGGGACTTT

D gene: NA
V gene: TRBV21-1
J gene: TRBJ2-7
clone size: NA
CDR3 protein: CASSQRTGGDYEQYF
CDR3 DNA: TGTGCCAGCAGCCAAAGGACGGGGGGGGACTACGAGCAGTACTTC

D gene: NA
V gene: TRBV7-8
J gene: TRBJ1-5
clone size: once
CDR3 protein: CASSLRYSNQPQHF
CDR3 DNA: TGTGCCAGCAGCTTACGGTATAGCAATCAGCCCCAGCATTTT

D gene: NA
V gene: TRBV5-1
J gene: TRBJ1-1
clone size: NA
CDR3 protein: CASSFSAGTPNTEAFF
CDR3 DNA: TGCGCCAGCAGCTTCTCCGCCGGGACCCCGAACACTGAAGCTTTCTTT

D gene: TRBD1
V gene: TRBV6-5
J gene: TRBJ2-7
clone size: NA
CDR3 protein: CASRPPGGEQYF
CDR3 DNA: TGTGCCAGCAGACCCCCAGGGGGCGAGCAGTACTTC